These T cell receptor beta chains were read from a single sample in a study of cytomegalovirus exposure and HLA in healthy donors. Profiling relied on immunoSEQ multiplex PCR, and the TCRdb table lists in-frame clones only, not all of them. The sample has about 85,000 clones, around 69% seen once. Sequencing was carried out using PBMCs. The receptors come from a man aged 25 to 40 in good health and CMV-seronegative. CDR3s include the opening cysteine and the closing phenylalanine or tryptophan. A D gene is named only where the DNA matches it firmly. Clone size is not always given. Where it is, it says once, few, many or a class for expanded clones.

D	V	J	size	CDR3	DNA
TRBD2	TRBV7-3	TRBJ2-3	-	CASSQGLAPSTDTQYF	TGTGCCAGCAGCCAAGGACTAGCCCCAAGCACAGATACGCAGTATTTT
TRBD1	TRBV6-4	TRBJ2-5	-	CASRPLTGTGETQYF	TGTGCCAGCAGGCCCTTGACCGGGACAGGCGAGACCCAGTACTTC
TRBD1	TRBV23-1	TRBJ2-3	-	CASSPTGVTDTQYF	TGCGCCAGCAGCCCGACAGGGGTCACAGATACGCAGTATTTT
-	TRBV7-9	TRBJ2-7	-	CASSLGGVEQYF	TGTGCCAGCAGCTTAGGGGGGGTCGAGCAGTACTTC
TRBD1	TRBV6-5	TRBJ2-7	-	CASRQGQGAYEQYF	TGTGCCAGCAGACAGGGACAGGGCGCCTACGAGCAGTACTTC
-	TRBV6-5	TRBJ2-7	few	CASSNRDSGAYEQYF	TGTGCCAGCAGCAACCGGGACTCCGGGGCGTACGAGCAGTACTTC
TRBD2	TRBV13	TRBJ2-2	-	CASSFRGGGGPPGELFF	TGTGCCAGCAGCTTTAGAGGTGGGGGAGGGCCCCCCGGGGAGCTGTTTTTT
-	TRBV13	TRBJ2-7	few	CASSQRARSPYEQYF	TGTGCCAGCAGCCAGCGGGCTAGGTCCCCCTACGAGCAGTACTTC
TRBD2	TRBV18	TRBJ2-7	-	CASSPSGRNYEQYF	TGTGCCAGCTCACCTAGCGGGAGGAACTACGAGCAGTACTTC
-	TRBV29-1	TRBJ2-1	once	CSVFISSYNEQFF	TGCAGCGTTTTTATCAGCTCCTACAATGAGCAGTTCTTC
TRBD2	TRBV7-3	TRBJ2-3	few	CASSLWVASGASTDTQYF	TGTGCCAGCAGCTTATGGGTGGCTAGCGGGGCTAGCACAGATACGCAGTATTTT
-	TRBV7-9	TRBJ2-2	-	CASSLGTGSAGELFF	TGTGCCAGCAGCTTAGGCACAGGGTCGGCCGGGGAGCTGTTTTTT
-	TRBV7-8	TRBJ2-5	-	CASRNRGRPETQYF	TGTGCCAGCAGAAACCGGGGGAGACCAGAGACCCAGTACTTC
-	TRBV5-4	TRBJ2-3	once	CASSFLTDTQYF	TGTGCCAGCAGCTTCCTCACAGATACGCAGTATTTT
TRBD2	TRBV6-5	TRBJ2-1	-	CASSLTSGSYNEQFF	TGTGCCAGCAGCCTCACTAGCGGGTCCTACAATGAGCAGTTCTTC
-	TRBV4-1	TRBJ2-1	-	CASSLLNEQFF	TGCGCCAGCAGCCTATTAAATGAGCAGTTCTTC
TRBD1	TRBV19	TRBJ1-1	-	CASSNVQGAVTEAFF	TGTGCCAGTAGTAACGTCCAGGGGGCTGTCACTGAAGCTTTCTTT
-	TRBV7-2	TRBJ2-1	-	CASSFEALNEQFF	TGTGCCAGCAGCTTCGAAGCCCTCAATGAGCAGTTCTTC
-	TRBV9	TRBJ2-7	-	CASSVAGVPYEQYF	TGTGCCAGCAGCGTAGCGGGAGTCCCCTACGAGCAGTACTTC
-	TRBV2	TRBJ1-5	-	CASSVREQPQHF	TGTGCCAGCAGTGTACGTGAGCAGCCCCAGCATTTT
TRBD1	TRBV29-1	TRBJ2-7	-	CSVEEVQGAGEQYF	TGCAGCGTTGAAGAGGTGCAGGGGGCAGGGGAGCAGTACTTC
TRBD1	TRBV30	TRBJ1-3	-	CAWMDRGNSGNTIYF	TGTGCCTGGATGGACAGGGGGAATTCTGGAAACACCATATATTTT
TRBD1	TRBV5-1	TRBJ1-6	-	CASSLMDRGNSPLHF	TGCGCCAGCAGCTTGATGGACAGGGGAAATTCACCCCTCCACTTT
-	TRBV27	TRBJ2-6	-	CASSFLPTGSGANVLTF	TGTGCCAGCAGTTTCTTACCCACAGGGTCTGGGGCCAACGTCCTGACTTTC
TRBD2	TRBV19	TRBJ2-1	-	CASSIKRSGGDNEQFF	TGTGCCAGTAGTATAAAGAGGAGCGGGGGTGACAATGAGCAGTTCTTC
TRBD2	TRBV19	TRBJ2-2	few	CASRAGVENTGELFF	TGTGCCAGTAGGGCGGGAGTCGAGAACACCGGGGAGCTGTTTTTT
TRBD1	TRBV4-1	TRBJ2-7	-	CASSQGVGTVYEQYF	TGCGCCAGCAGCCAAGGGGTCGGGACAGTCTACGAGCAGTACTTC
-	TRBV7-3	TRBJ1-2	few	CASSLTGPANYGYTF	TGTGCCAGCAGCTTAACGGGCCCGGCTAACTATGGCTACACCTTC
-	TRBV7-8	TRBJ2-4	once	CASSRGVGNIQYF	TGTGCCAGCAGCCGTGGAGTCGGGAACATTCAGTACTTC
-	TRBV2	TRBJ2-7	-	CASKMEQDTYEQYF	TGTGCCAGCAAAATGGAGCAGGACACCTACGAGCAGTACTTC
TRBD1	TRBV4-1	TRBJ1-6	-	CASSQDGTGSNSPLHF	TGCGCCAGCAGCCAAGACGGGACAGGGTCTAATTCACCCCTCCACTTT
TRBD1	TRBV2	TRBJ1-1	-	CASSSQGGNTEAFF	TGTGCCAGCAGCAGCCAGGGGGGGAACACTGAAGCTTTCTTT